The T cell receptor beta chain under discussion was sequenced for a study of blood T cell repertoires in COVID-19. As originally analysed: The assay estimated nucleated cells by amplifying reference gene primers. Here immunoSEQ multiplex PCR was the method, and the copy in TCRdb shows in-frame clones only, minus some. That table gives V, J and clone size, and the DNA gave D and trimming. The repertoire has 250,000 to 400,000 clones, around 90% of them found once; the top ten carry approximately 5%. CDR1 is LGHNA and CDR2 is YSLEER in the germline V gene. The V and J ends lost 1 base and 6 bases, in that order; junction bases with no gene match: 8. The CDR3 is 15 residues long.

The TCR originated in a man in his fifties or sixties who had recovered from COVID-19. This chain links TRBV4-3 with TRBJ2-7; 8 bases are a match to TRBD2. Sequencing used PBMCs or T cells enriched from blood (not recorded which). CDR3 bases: TGCGCCAGCAGCCAAGTATATCGGGAGGGCCTCGAGCAGTACTTC. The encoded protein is CASSQVYREGLEQYF.